There are many counts of the clone carrying this T cell receptor (beta chain). The antigen is unknown. TCR beta CDR3 regions were amplified from RNA. TCR CDR3 underwent first-round RT-PCR with the HTBI primer set. TCRdb analysed the multiplex PCR reads with MiXCR anew, one entry per CDR3 protein. The sample yields 90,000 to 120,000 distinct CDR3 sequences, 16% seen once. If no ophthalmopathy progression occurred within 18 months, Graves' hyperthyroidism was stable. Isolation of PBMCs was performed on about 10 ml fresh peripheral blood. The data were taken from a study of T cells in Graves' hyperthyroidism and ophthalmopathy. Study-wide findings and caveats: The model forecast ophthalmopathy, anticipating it by a median approximately 6 months before onset.

Per germline, CDR1 GTSNPN and CDR2 SVGIG (reference sequence). The V gene lost 5 bases and the J gene lost 4 bases, with 8 bases spanning the gap. This CDR3 region has 11 residues. The chain links TRBV30 to TRBJ1-1, with D possibly matching TRBD1 (5 bases). This receptor was taken from a woman in her fifties or sixties with Graves' hyperthyroidism. What was sequenced was blood. In DNA form, the CDR3 reads TGTGCCTGGGGGGCGAGCACTGAAGCTTTCTTT. Residues: CAWGASTEAFF.